These 24 T cell receptor beta chains share one sample of origin, sequenced in a study of T-cell reconstitution after alpha-beta-depleted transplantation in children. Preparing the TCRbeta library involved the use of unique molecular identifiers. TCRdb used MiXCR to reprocess the PCR reads, holding one entry per CDR3 protein. The sample shows around 600,000 distinct CDR3 sequences, under 30% of them seen only once. The source was PBMCs, mostly from graft donor cells, collected 360 days after TCRalphabeta/CD19-depleted stem cell transplant. The receptors come from a boy younger than two who had a stem cell transplant for acute myeloid leukemia, so the T cells may come from the graft donor.

The rearrangement uses TRBV20-1 and TRBJ2-2; no reliable D call. The ends were cut back, 4 bases at V and 3 bases at J, with 9 bases in the middle. CDR3 size: 13 residues. CDR1 is DFQATT and CDR2 is SNEGSKA in the germline V gene (reference sequence). The CDR3 sequence is CSANLADTGELFF. CDR3 DNA: TGCAGTGCTAACTTGGCTGACACCGGGGAGCTGTTTTTT.

This clonotype was seen at least ten times. This sequence joins TRBV7-9 and TRBJ2-7, with 7 bases aligning to TRBD1. The trim removed 5 bases at V and 6 bases at J, leaving 7 bases unmatched. Germline V gives CDR1 SEHNR, CDR2 FQNEAQ (reference sequence). The CDR3 runs to 13 residues. In DNA form, the CDR3 reads TGTGCCAGCAGCGACGGGACAGTGGGCGAGCAGTACTTC. It codes for CASSDGTVGEQYF. Full variable domain (outside the CDR3, taken from reference TRBV7-9 and TRBJ2-7): DTGVSQNPRHKITKRGQNVTFRCDPISEHNRLYWYRQTLGQGPEFLTYFQNEAQLEKSRLLSDRFSAERPKGSFSTLEIQRTEQGDSAMYLCASSDGTVGEQYFGPGTRLTVT.

This sequence joins TRBV20-1 and TRBJ2-7; D is possibly TRBD1 or TRBD2 (6 bases each). The ends were cut back, 3 bases at V and 3 bases at J, with 12 bases in the middle. Looked up from germline, CDR1 is DFQATT and CDR2 is SNEGSKA (reference sequence). This CDR3 region has 13 residues. The CDR3 nucleotides read TGCAGTGCTAGGGGGGGCCAAGGCTACGAGCAGTACTTC. It translates to CSARGGQGYEQYF.

The chain carries TRBV11-2 and TRBJ2-2; TRBD2 matches at 8 bases. CDR1 and CDR2 (germline): SGHAT, FQNNGV. Trimming removed 5 bases from V and 5 bases from J; junction bases left unmatched: 7. This CDR3 region has 15 residues. The CDR3 region is CASSRFGGETGELFF. CDR3 nucleotide sequence: TGTGCCAGCAGCCGTTTCGGGGGGGAAACCGGGGAGCTGTTTTTT.

This sequence joins TRBV4-1 and TRBJ2-5; perhaps D is TRBD1 or TRBD2 (5 bases each). This CDR3 is built from 12 residues. The V gene lost 2 bases and the J gene lost 8 bases, with 9 bases spanning the gap. CDR1 is MGHRA, CDR2 YSYEKL, per germline. CDR3 sequence reads: CASSQMGRTQYF. CDR3 in DNA: TGCGCCAGCAGCCAAATGGGACGCACCCAGTACTTC.

This chain connects TRBV18 to TRBJ2-6; the D call may be TRBD1 or TRBD2 (6 bases each). Germline CDR1 and CDR2: KGHSH and LQKENI. The CDR3 is made up of 18 amino acids. With 3 bases removed from V and 0 bases from J, the gap between germline ends came to 15 bases. The CDR3 region is CASSPLAGEASGANVLTF. The CDR3 DNA reads as TGTGCCAGCTCACCGTTGGCAGGGGAGGCCTCTGGGGCCAACGTCCTGACTTTC.

This clonotype was seen at least ten times. This CDR3 is CASSAGPGDEQFF. In nucleotides, the CDR3 is TGTGCCAGCAGTGCGGGACCCGGCGATGAGCAGTTCTTC. This sequence joins TRBV25-1 and TRBJ2-1, with D tentatively TRBD1 or TRBD2 (5 bases each). The CDR3 has 13 residues. CDR1 and CDR2 (germline): MGHDK, SYGVNS. Deletions cut 4 bases from V and 8 bases from J, with 12 bases between.

This clonotype has more than one count but fewer than ten. CDR3 nucleotide sequence: TGTGCCAGCAGTTTTGAGAACACCATATATTTT. Amino acid sequence: CASSFENTIYF. The V and J genes are TRBV12-3 or TRBV12-4 and TRBJ1-3; D gene unclear. Trimming pared 3 bases from V and 7 bases from J, leaving 4 bases between. The CDR3 is 11 amino acids.

The chain combines TRBV12-3 or TRBV12-4 with TRBJ2-1; 10 bases agree with TRBD1. This CDR3 has 19 amino acids. The V gene end was trimmed by 5 bases and the J gene end by 4 bases; junction bases not matched to a gene: 17. The CDR3 loop is CASSPPGQGSWDKYNEQFF. In DNA, the CDR3 is TGTGCCAGCAGTCCCCCGGGACAGGGGTCGTGGGATAAGTACAATGAGCAGTTCTTC.

This clonotype was counted a few times. The V and J genes are TRBV20-1 and TRBJ2-3; D not certain. CDR1 is DFQATT, CDR2 SNEGSKA, per germline (reference sequence). The V end was cut by 3 bases, the J end by 6 bases, with 10 bases between. This CDR3 has 12 residues. The CDR3 DNA is TGCAGTGCTAGTACTCTCAGGGATACGCAGTATTTT. Translation: CSASTLRDTQYF.

This clonotype was counted a single time. The rearrangement links TRBV11-3 to TRBJ2-3, with TRBD2 as a possible D gene (7 bases). With 5 bases removed from V and 2 bases from J, the gap between germline ends came to 17 bases. CDR1 and CDR2 (germline): SGHNT, YENEEA. This CDR3 contains 16 residues. CDR3 coding DNA: TGTGCCAGCAGCCTTAGGGGTCGGGGGGCCACAGATACGCAGTATTTT. Translating gives CASSLRGRGATDTQYF.

The gene calls are TRBV7-2 and TRBJ2-1, with 12 bases fitting TRBD2. The V gene's germline CDR1 is SGHTA and CDR2 FQGNSA. Trimming cost V 5 bases and J 12 bases; bases outside gene matches: 8. This CDR3 has 14 residues. CDR3 amino acids: CASSLRLAGVGQFF. The CDR3 bases are TGTGCCAGCAGCCTTCGACTAGCGGGGGTTGGGCAGTTCTTC.

This clonotype was recorded a few times. Written as DNA, the CDR3 is TGTGCCAGCAGCGTATTAGGGACTAGCGGGGTGGGAGAGACCCAGTACTTC. Translating gives CASSVLGTSGVGETQYF. The chain has TRBV9 and TRBJ2-5, with 13 nucleotides matching TRBD2. CDR3 length: 17 residues. From germline, CDR1 is SGDLS and CDR2 YYNGEE. Losses at the gene ends were 1 base for V and 4 bases for J; bases not matched to a gene: 7.

This clonotype occurred many times. J is TRBJ2-7 and V is TRBV20-1; perhaps TRBD2 as D (6 bases). The CDR3 extends over 13 amino acids. Germline CDR1 is DFQATT and CDR2 is SNEGSKA (reference sequence). V shed 6 bases and J shed 0 bases, with 12 bases lying between them. This CDR3 reads CSAWAGSSYEQYF. CDR3 nucleotides: TGCAGTGCCTGGGCGGGGAGCTCCTACGAGCAGTACTTC.

The chain carries TRBV3-1 and TRBJ2-1, with D hard to call. Germline assignment: CDR1 LGHDT and CDR2 YNNKEL (reference sequence). V was cut by 2 bases and J by 4 bases, with 3 bases left in between. This CDR3 spans 12 amino acids. CDR3 nucleotides: TGTGCCAGCAGCCAATATTACAATGAGCAGTTCTTC. Translating it yields CASSQYYNEQFF.

The J gene is TRBJ2-3, the V gene TRBV15; a weak D match, TRBD2 (6 bases). V lost 0 bases to trimming and J lost 4 bases, with 14 bases between them. Germline CDR1 reads LNHNV; CDR2 reads YYDKDF (reference sequence). The length of the CDR3 is 16 residues. The CDR3 protein is CATSRDLAREADTQYF. The CDR3 nucleotides read TGTGCCACCAGCAGAGATCTGGCCAGGGAGGCAGATACGCAGTATTTT.

There are many counts of this clonotype. This chain links TRBV2 with TRBJ2-5, with TRBD2 matching 8 bases. Per the germline V gene, CDR1 is SNHLY and CDR2 is FYNNEI. This CDR3 is built from 13 residues. V was pared by 6 bases and J by 5 bases, with 5 bases of the junction left unmatched. CDR3 sequence: CASRVAGSETQYF. The DNA of the CDR3 is TGTGCCAGCAGGGTAGCGGGGTCTGAGACCCAGTACTTC.

The chain uses TRBV28 and TRBJ2-7, with D perhaps matching TRBD1 or TRBD2 (5 bases each). CDR3 length: 16 amino acids. With 3 bases removed from V and 3 bases from J, the gap between germline ends came to 18 bases. CDR1 and CDR2 from the germline V gene are MDHEN and SYDVKM. CDR3 sequence: CASSFQGPNLNYEQYV. Written as DNA, the CDR3 is TGTGCCAGCAGTTTTCAGGGACCCAACCTCAACTACGAGCAGTACGTC.

This clonotype was seen a handful of times. The chain uses TRBV6-1 and TRBJ2-5; perhaps TRBD2 as D (5 bases). The V gene's germline CDR1 is MNHNS and CDR2 SASEGT. CDR3 length: 14 residues. Deletions cut 8 bases from V and 2 bases from J, with 15 bases between. The CDR3 sequence: CASVNHRDQETQYF. CDR3 in DNA: TGTGCCAGCGTCAATCACCGGGATCAAGAGACCCAGTACTTC.

There are a few counts of this clonotype. The chain couples TRBV21-1 to TRBJ2-1; TRBD1 is taken as the D call from the table, unchecked against the DNA. TRBV21-1 counts as a pseudogene. CDR3 length: 15 residues. The CDR3 sequence is CASSSPGTGGNEQFF. The CDR3 DNA is TGTGCCAGCAGCTCCCCCGGGACAGGGGGCAATGAGCAGTTCTTC.

This clonotype was seen at least ten times. The chain employs TRBV12-3 or TRBV12-4 and TRBJ2-2, with a possible D match to TRBD2 (6 bases). Trimming took 8 bases from V and 4 from J, leaving 26 bases between them. The CDR3 is made up of 18 amino acids. The CDR3 protein is CASPVGGSRSRSTGELFF. The DNA of the CDR3 is TGTGCCAGCCCAGTAGGAGGGTCTCGGTCCCGGAGCACCGGGGAGCTGTTTTTT.

This clonotype was observed a few times. The V and J genes are TRBV12-3 or TRBV12-4 and TRBJ2-3, with D perhaps TRBD1 or TRBD2 (5 bases each). Trimming left V 6 bases short and J 2 bases short, with 18 bases between. The CDR3 runs to 16 residues. CDR3 sequence: CASSPGTGRFTDTQYF. The CDR3, as DNA: TGTGCCAGCAGCCCCGGGACCGGTCGATTCACAGATACGCAGTATTTT.

This clonotype was picked up a small number of times. The V call is TRBV20-1, the J call TRBJ2-5; TRBD1 might be the D (6 bases). The CDR3 is 14 amino acids. From germline, CDR1 is DFQATT and CDR2 SNEGSKA (reference sequence). The V and J ends lost 0 bases and 1 base respectively, with 9 bases between them. The CDR3 DNA follows: TGCAGTGCTAGAGATATGGGGGCCCAAGAGACCCAGTACTTC. Protein sequence: CSARDMGAQETQYF.

V gene TRBV7-2 combines with J gene TRBJ2-3; maybe TRBD2 (5 bases). The CDR3 runs 15 residues. Germline V gene lookup returns CDR1 SGHTA and CDR2 FQGNSA. Trimming pared 3 bases from V and 5 bases from J, leaving 15 bases between. The CDR3 is CASSLSPPGEDTQYF. The CDR3 DNA reads as TGTGCCAGCAGCTTGTCCCCCCCCGGGGAAGATACGCAGTATTTT.